This TCR beta chain emerged from a study of blood T cell repertoires in COVID-19. The count of this clone is one. The assay was immunoSEQ multiplex PCR, and TCRdb's table has in-frame clones only and misses some. The sample includes 270,000 or so clones, under 95% seen only once; the top ten take 2% to 2.5%. The receptor was derived from a woman in her forties with acute COVID-19. The material sequenced was PBMCs or T cells enriched from blood (not recorded which).

The CDR3 here is CASSPPRGSGYTF. In nucleotides, the CDR3 is TGTGCCAGCTCACCCCCCAGGGGCTCTGGCTACACCTTC. This chain connects TRBV18 to TRBJ1-2; a possible D gene is TRBD1 (6 bases). V was shortened by 3 bases and J by 7 bases, with 12 bases between the two germline ends. The CDR3 runs to 13 residues. The germline V gene has CDR1 KGHSH and CDR2 LQKENI. The whole variable domain, remainder taken from reference TRBV18 and TRBJ1-2, is NAGVMQNPRHLVRRRGQEARLRCSPMKGHSHVYWYRQLPEEGLKFMVYLQKENIIDESGMPKERFSAEFPKEGPSILRIQQVVRGDSAAYFCASSPPRGSGYTFGSGTRLTVV.